These T cell receptor beta chains were read from a single sample in a study of blood T cells in healthy people across ages. Via MiXCR, TCRdb re-called the 5' RACE reads, giving one row per CDR3 protein. The table shows 730,000 or so distinct CDR3 sequences, with 35% to 50% occurring only once. Sequenced: blood. The source of these receptors is a man older than 75 in good health. Both conserved end residues are part of each CDR3. The D gene is left open where the match is weak. Some rows have no size entry. The others give once, few or many, or a class for an expanded clone.

abundance | j_gene | d_gene | v_gene | CDR3nt | CDR3aa
. | TRBJ1-2 | . | TRBV25-1 | TGTGCCAGCAGCTTGCGGGCTAACTATGGCTACACCTTC | CASSLRANYGYTF
. | TRBJ2-7 | TRBD1 | TRBV6-2/TRBV6-3 | TGTGCCAGCAGTTACTCGACAGGGTACAATGAGCAGTACTTC | CASSYSTGYNEQYF
few | TRBJ2-5 | TRBD2 | TRBV6-2/TRBV6-3 | TGTGCCAGTGGAGGCATCAGCGGGGGGGTGTGGGAGACCCAGTACTTC | CASGGISGGVWETQYF
many | TRBJ2-5 | . | TRBV10-3 | TGTGCCATCAGTGAGCGGGGAGAGACCCAGTACTTC | CAISERGETQYF
. | TRBJ2-2 | . | TRBV7-3 | TGTGCCAGCAGCTTGAGGCGTGAGGGTGGAGGGGAGCTGTTTTTT | CASSLRREGGGELFF
few | TRBJ1-1 | . | TRBV29-1 | TGCAGCGTTGTGGGCACTGAAGCTTTCTTT | CSVVGTEAFF
. | TRBJ2-7 | . | TRBV20-1 | TGCAGTGCTAGCGATCGTAGGGTCGGCAAGTACAATGAGCAGTACTTC | CSASDRRVGKYNEQYF
. | TRBJ2-5 | TRBD1 | TRBV20-1 | TGCAGTGCTAGTGAGGGGGCGACAGGGCAAGAGACCCAGTACTTC | CSASEGATGQETQYF
. | TRBJ2-1 | . | TRBV7-9 | TGTGCCAGCAGCTTAGGTGGGGGGGCTTGGTTCTTC | CASSLGGGAWFF
. | TRBJ2-5 | . | TRBV20-1 | TGCAGTGCTAATCATTGGGAGACCCAGTACTTC | CSANHWETQYF
. | TRBJ2-5 | . | TRBV7-2 | TGTGCCAGCAGCTTAGACCCGACCTACCAAGAGACCCAGTACTTC | CASSLDPTYQETQYF
many | TRBJ2-5 | . | TRBV6-5 | TGTGCCAGCAGAGTTGGGGAAGAGACCCAGTACTTC | CASRVGEETQYF
many | TRBJ2-1 | . | TRBV29-1 | TGCAGCGTTGAAGATCCCCCCGGGGAGCAGTTCTTC | CSVEDPPGEQFF
. | TRBJ2-7 | . | TRBV18 | TGTGCCAGCTCACCAGGGACCCGGGTCTCCGAGCAGTACTTC | CASSPGTRVSEQYF
once | TRBJ1-1 | TRBD1 | TRBV20-1 | TGCAGTGCTAGAGTTCGGGACAGGGGAAGTAACACTGAAGCTTTCTTT | CSARVRDRGSNTEAFF
few | TRBJ2-1 | TRBD1 | TRBV24-1 | TGTGCCACCAGAGGGACAGGGGTAGGAGAGCAGTTCTTC | CATRGTGVGEQFF
. | TRBJ1-2 | . | TRBV7-2 | TGTGCCAGCAGCTTTGCAGGGTTTGACTATGGCTACACCTTC | CASSFAGFDYGYTF
. | TRBJ2-7 | . | TRBV20-1 | TGCAGTGCTAATCCCTCCAGGGTCAACAACAATGAGCAGTACTTC | CSANPSRVNNNEQYF
few | TRBJ2-7 | . | TRBV28 | TGTGCCAGCAACGTTCTTAAGTCCCCCTACGAGCAGTACTTC | CASNVLKSPYEQYF
many | TRBJ1-2 | TRBD1 | TRBV13 | TGTGCCAGCAGCGATAGCAGGGGGACAGGGGGCTCTGGCTACACCTTC | CASSDSRGTGGSGYTF
. | TRBJ1-1 | . | TRBV3-1 | TGTGCCAGCAGCCAGTGGGGGGACACGAACACTGAAGCTTTCTTT | CASSQWGDTNTEAFF
. | TRBJ2-7 | . | TRBV7-2 | TGTGCCAGCAGCTCAGGGGCCAGAAGTTCCTACGAGCAGTACTTC | CASSSGARSSYEQYF
. | TRBJ2-5 | TRBD2 | TRBV3-1 | TGTGCCAGCAGCCAATCAGCGGGAGGGGGAGAGGCCCAGTACTTC | CASSQSAGGGEAQYF
. | TRBJ2-1 | TRBD1 | TRBV20-1 | TGCAGTGCTCGAATGGACAGGGGATTGGATGAGCAGTTCTTC | CSARMDRGLDEQFF
few | TRBJ2-2 | TRBD2 | TRBV2 | TGTGCCAGCAAAACCGGGACTAGGGAGACCGGGGAGCTGTTTTTT | CASKTGTRETGELFF
few | TRBJ1-5 | . | TRBV5-1 | TGCGCCAGCAGCTTTGACGGCGCTTACAATCAGCCCCAGCATTTT | CASSFDGAYNQPQHF
. | TRBJ2-1 | TRBD2 | TRBV6-2/TRBV6-3 | TGTGCCAGCAGCCCCGGGACTAGCGGGAGGGAGGCGTTCTTC | CASSPGTSGREAFF
few | TRBJ2-7 | . | TRBV3-1 | TGTGCCAGCAGCCAACTATCGGCCTACGAGCAGTACTTC | CASSQLSAYEQYF
many | TRBJ2-3 | . | TRBV6-4 | TGTGCCAGCAGTGACTCGAGCTCCAGCGGGCTCTATACGCAGTATTTT | CASSDSSSSGLYTQYF
. | TRBJ1-5 | . | TRBV20-1 | TGCAGTGCTAGAGTCCCCCAGGGGAAGCAGAAGCCCCAGCATTTT | CSARVPQGKQKPQHF
. | TRBJ2-7 | . | TRBV6-2/TRBV6-3 | TGTGCCAGCGGGCGTGAGGGCTCCAATGAGCAGTACTTC | CASGREGSNEQYF
. | TRBJ2-7 | TRBD2 | TRBV28 | TGTGCCAGCGAGTTGAGCGGGAGAACTGGGTACGAGCAGTACTTC | CASELSGRTGYEQYF
. | TRBJ1-5 | . | TRBV20-1 | TGCAGTGCCAGAAGCGAGGAGGGACCGCTTTCAGGCAATCAGCCCCAGCATTTT | CSARSEEGPLSGNQPQHF
. | TRBJ2-1 | TRBD2 | TRBV2 | TGTGCCAGCAGCGAAACTAGCGGAGCTTACAATGAGCAGTTCTTC | CASSETSGAYNEQFF
few | TRBJ2-5 | TRBD2 | TRBV4-3 | TGCGCCAGCAGCCAAGTTTATAGCGGGGGAGAGACCCAGTACTTC | CASSQVYSGGETQYF
. | TRBJ2-5 | TRBD1 | TRBV5-1 | TGCGCCAGCAACCCGACAGGGGGCTCAGAGACCCAGTACTTC | CASNPTGGSETQYF
. | TRBJ2-3 | . | TRBV18 | TGTGCCAGCTCACCGGTCAGGGAGGCGGATACGCAGTATTTT | CASSPVREADTQYF
. | TRBJ2-3 | . | TRBV20-1 | TGCAGTGCTCCGGACGGGTTCACAGATACGCAGTATTTT | CSAPDGFTDTQYF
. | TRBJ2-5 | TRBD2 | TRBV20-1 | TGCAGTGCTAGCGCGAGCCAACTAGCGGGAGTGGAGACCCAGTACTTC | CSASASQLAGVETQYF
. | TRBJ2-3 | . | TRBV9 | TGTGCCAGCAGCGTAGATAGGGCCCTCACAGATACGCAGTATTTT | CASSVDRALTDTQYF
few | TRBJ2-7 | . | TRBV7-9 | TGTGCCAGCAGCTTCAGGACAGCCAGCCGGGAGCAGTACTTC | CASSFRTASREQYF
. | TRBJ2-7 | TRBD2 | TRBV9 | TGTGCCAGCAGCGTAGTCCCTAGCGGAAGCTACGAGCAGTACTTC | CASSVVPSGSYEQYF
. | TRBJ2-5 | TRBD2 | TRBV28 | TGTGCCAGCAGAAAATTAGACTATCTAATCCGGACTAGCGGGAGGGGAGAGCAGTACTTC | CASRKLDYLIRTSGRGEQYF
. | TRBJ1-1 | . | TRBV7-2 | TGTGCCAGCAATCCTCGGCAGGGTGGTAAAAATTCGGCTTTCTTT | CASNPRQGGKNSAFF
. | TRBJ1-4 | . | TRBV4-3 | TGCGCCAGCAGTCGAAACCTGCAAGCAACTAATGAAAAACTGTTTTTT | CASSRNLQATNEKLFF